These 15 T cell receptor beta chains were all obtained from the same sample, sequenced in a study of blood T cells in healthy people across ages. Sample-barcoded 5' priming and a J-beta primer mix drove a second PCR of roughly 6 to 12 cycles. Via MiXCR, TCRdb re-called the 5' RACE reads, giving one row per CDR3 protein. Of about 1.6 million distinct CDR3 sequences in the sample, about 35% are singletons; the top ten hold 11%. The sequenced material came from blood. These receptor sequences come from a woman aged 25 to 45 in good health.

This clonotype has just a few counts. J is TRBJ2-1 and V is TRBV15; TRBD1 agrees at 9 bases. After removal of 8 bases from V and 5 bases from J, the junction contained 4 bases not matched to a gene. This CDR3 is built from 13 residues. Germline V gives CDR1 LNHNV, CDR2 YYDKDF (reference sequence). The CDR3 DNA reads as TGTGCCACCGACAGGGGGATAAACAATGAGCAGTTCTTC. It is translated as CATDRGINNEQFF.

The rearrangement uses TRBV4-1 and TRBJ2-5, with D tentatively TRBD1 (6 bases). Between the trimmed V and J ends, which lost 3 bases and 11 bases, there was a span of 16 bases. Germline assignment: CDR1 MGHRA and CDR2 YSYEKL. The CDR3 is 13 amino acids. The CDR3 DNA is TGCGCCAGCAGCCAGGCAACCAGGGGAGAGCAGTACTTC. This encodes CASSQATRGEQYF.

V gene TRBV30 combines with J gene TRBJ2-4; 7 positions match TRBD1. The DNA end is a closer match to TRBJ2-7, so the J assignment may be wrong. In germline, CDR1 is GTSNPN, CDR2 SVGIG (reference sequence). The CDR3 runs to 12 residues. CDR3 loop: CAWVGQKYEQYF. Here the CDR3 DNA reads TGTGCCTGGGTGGGACAGAAATACGAGCAGTACTTC.

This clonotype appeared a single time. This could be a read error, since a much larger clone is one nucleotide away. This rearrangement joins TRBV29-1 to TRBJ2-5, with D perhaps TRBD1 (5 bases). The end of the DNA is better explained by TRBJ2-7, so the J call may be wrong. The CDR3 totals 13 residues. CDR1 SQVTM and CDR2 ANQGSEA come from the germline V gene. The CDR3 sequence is CSVEMDTHHEQYF. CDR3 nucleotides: TGCAGCGTTGAAATGGACACGCACCACGAGCAGTACTTC.

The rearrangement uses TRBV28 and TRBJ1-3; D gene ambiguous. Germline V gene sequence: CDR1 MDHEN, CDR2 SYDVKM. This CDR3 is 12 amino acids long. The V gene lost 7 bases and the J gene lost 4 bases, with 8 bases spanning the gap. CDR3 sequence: CASKTGGNTIYF. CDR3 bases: TGTGCCAGCAAAACGGGAGGAAACACCATATATTTT. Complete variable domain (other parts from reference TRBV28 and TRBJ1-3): DVKVTQSSRYLVKRTGEKVFLECVQDMDHENMFWYRQDPGLGLRLIYFSYDVKMKEKGDIPEGYSVSREKKERFSLILESASTNQTSMYLCASKTGGNTIYFGEGSWLTVV.

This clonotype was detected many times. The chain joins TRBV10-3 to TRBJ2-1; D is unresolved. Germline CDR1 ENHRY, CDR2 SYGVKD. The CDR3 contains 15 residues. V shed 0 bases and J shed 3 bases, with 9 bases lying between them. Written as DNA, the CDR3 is TGTGCCATCAGTGAGTCGCGGCACCTCTACAATGAGCAGTTCTTC. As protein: CAISESRHLYNEQFF.

In DNA form, the CDR3 reads TGTGCCAGCAGCACCCCAAAGCACCTAACAGGGCTCTATGGCTACACCTTC. The encoded protein is CASSTPKHLTGLYGYTF. The chain uses TRBV21-1 and TRBJ1-2; the tabulated D call, TRBD1, remains unverified against the DNA. TRBV21-1 is noted as a pseudogene. This CDR3 is built from 17 residues.

The CDR3 spells CASSSQTVGGGNEQFF. The CDR3 nucleotides are TGTGCCAGCAGCTCCCAAACAGTTGGGGGCGGGAATGAGCAGTTCTTC. The chain is built from TRBV11-2 and TRBJ2-1; maybe TRBD1 (6 bases). V lost 4 bases, J lost 7 bases, and 20 bases lay in between. CDR3 length: 16 amino acids. Germline CDR1 and CDR2: SGHAT and FQNNGV.

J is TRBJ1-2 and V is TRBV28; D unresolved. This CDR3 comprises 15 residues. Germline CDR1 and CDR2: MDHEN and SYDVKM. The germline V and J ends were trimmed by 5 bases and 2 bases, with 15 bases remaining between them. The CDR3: CASSGVGKGNYGYTF. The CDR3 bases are TGTGCCAGCAGTGGGGTGGGGAAGGGAAACTATGGCTACACCTTC.

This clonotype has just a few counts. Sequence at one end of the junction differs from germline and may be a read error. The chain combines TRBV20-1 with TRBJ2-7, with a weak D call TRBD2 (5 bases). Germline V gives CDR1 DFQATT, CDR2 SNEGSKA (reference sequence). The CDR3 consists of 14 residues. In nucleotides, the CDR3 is TGCAGTACTAGTTTTCAGACCTCTAGCTACGAGCAGTACTTC. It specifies CSTSFQTSSYEQYF.

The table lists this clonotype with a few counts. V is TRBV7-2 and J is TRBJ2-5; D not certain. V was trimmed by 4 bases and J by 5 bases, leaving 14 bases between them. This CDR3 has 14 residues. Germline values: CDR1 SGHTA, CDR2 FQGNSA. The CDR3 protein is CASSSPNRVETQYF. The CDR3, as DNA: TGTGCCAGCAGCTCGCCAAATCGGGTGGAGACCCAGTACTTC. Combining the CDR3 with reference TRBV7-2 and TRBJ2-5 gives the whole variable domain GAGVSQSPSNKVTEKGKDVELRCDPISGHTALYWYRQSLGQGLEFLIYFQGNSAPDKSGLPSDRFSAERTGGSVSTLTIQRTQQEDSAVYLCASSSPNRVETQYFGPGTRLLVL.

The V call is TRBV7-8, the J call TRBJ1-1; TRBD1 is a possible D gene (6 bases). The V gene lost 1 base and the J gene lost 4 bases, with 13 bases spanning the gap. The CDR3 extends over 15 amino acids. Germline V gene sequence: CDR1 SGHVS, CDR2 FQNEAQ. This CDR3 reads CASSLEQGGSTEAFF. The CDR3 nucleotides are TGTGCCAGCAGCTTAGAACAGGGAGGCAGCACTGAAGCTTTCTTT. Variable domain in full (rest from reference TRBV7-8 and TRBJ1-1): GAGVSQSPRYKVAKRGQDVALRCDPISGHVSLFWYQQALGQGPEFLTYFQNEAQLDKSGLPSDRFFAERPEGSVSTLKIQRTQQEDSAVYLCASSLEQGGSTEAFFGQGTRLTVV.

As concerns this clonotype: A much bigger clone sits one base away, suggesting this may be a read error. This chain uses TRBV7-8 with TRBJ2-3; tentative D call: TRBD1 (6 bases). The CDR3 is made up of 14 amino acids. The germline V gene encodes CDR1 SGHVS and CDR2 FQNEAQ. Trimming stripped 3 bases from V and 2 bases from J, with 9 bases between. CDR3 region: CASSFDRYTDTQYF. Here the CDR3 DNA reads TGTGCCAGCAGCTTCGACAGGTACACAGATACGCAGTATTTT. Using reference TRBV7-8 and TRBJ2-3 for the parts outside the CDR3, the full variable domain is GAGVSQSPRYKVAKRGQDVALRCDPISGHVSLFWYQQALGQGPEFLTYFQNEAQLDKSGLPSDRFFAERPEGSVSTLKIQRTQQEDSAVYLCASSFDRYTDTQYFGPGTRLTVL.

Here the CDR3 DNA reads TGCAGTGCTAGTAGAACAGGGGGCTTACATACGCAGTATTTT. Residues: CSASRTGGLHTQYF. The chain joins TRBV20-1 to TRBJ2-3; TRBD1 aligns across 9 bases. Germline trimming cut 3 bases from V and 7 bases from J; bases unmatched to any gene: 8. The germline V gene encodes CDR1 DFQATT and CDR2 SNEGSKA (reference sequence). The CDR3 length is 14 residues.

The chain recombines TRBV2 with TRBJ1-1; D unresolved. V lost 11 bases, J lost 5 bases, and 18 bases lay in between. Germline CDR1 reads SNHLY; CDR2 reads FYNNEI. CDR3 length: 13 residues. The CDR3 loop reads CADGFRERTEAFF. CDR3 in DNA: TGTGCCGACGGATTCCGGGAAAGGACTGAAGCTTTCTTT.